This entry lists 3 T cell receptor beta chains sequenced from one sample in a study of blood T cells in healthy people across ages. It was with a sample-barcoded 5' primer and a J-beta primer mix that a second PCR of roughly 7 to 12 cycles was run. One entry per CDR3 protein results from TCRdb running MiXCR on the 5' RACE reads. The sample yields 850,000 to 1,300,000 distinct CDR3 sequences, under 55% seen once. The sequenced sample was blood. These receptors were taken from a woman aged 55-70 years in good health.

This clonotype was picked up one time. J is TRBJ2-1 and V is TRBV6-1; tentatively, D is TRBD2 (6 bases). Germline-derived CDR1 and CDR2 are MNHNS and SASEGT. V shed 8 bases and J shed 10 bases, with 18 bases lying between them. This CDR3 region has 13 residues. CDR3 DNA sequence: TGTGCCAGCCTGGGGGGTCGGGGCTACGAGCAGTTCTTC. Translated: CASLGGRGYEQFF.

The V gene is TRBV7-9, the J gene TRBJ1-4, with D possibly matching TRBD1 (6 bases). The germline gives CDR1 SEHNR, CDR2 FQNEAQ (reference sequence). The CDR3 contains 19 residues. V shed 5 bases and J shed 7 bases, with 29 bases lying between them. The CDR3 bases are TGTGCCAGCAGCCCACGTTTCGGGGCAAGGAGGGGGTTGGTTGAAAAACTGTTTTTT. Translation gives CASSPRFGARRGLVEKLFF. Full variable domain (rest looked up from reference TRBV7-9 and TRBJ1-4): DTGVSQNPRHKITKRGQNVTFRCDPISEHNRLYWYRQTLGQGPEFLTYFQNEAQLEKSRLLSDRFSAERPKGSFSTLEIQRTEQGDSAMYLCASSPRFGARRGLVEKLFFGSGTQLSVL.

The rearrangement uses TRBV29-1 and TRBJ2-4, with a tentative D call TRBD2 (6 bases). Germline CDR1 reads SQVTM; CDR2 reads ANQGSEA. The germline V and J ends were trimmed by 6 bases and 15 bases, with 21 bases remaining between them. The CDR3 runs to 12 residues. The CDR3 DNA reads TGCAGCGTCCTGTCGGGTCGGGAGAATCTGTACTTC. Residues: CSVLSGRENLYF.